What follows are 28 T cell receptor beta chains derived from one specimen sequenced in a study of blood T cell repertoires in COVID-19. Here immunoSEQ multiplex PCR was the method, and the copy in TCRdb shows in-frame clones only, minus some. The profile covers approximately 260,000 clones, with approximately 87% appearing a single time and 3.5% to 5.5% taken by the ten largest. The sequenced material came from peripheral blood. These receptors all come from a man aged 60-69 years who had recovered from COVID-19.

This clone was counted between two and nine times. The chain uses TRBV5-1 and TRBJ1-2; D is ambiguous. The V end lost 4 bases, the J end lost 4 bases, and 11 bases lay between the germline ends. The germline V gene has CDR1 SGHRS and CDR2 YFSETQ. The CDR3 spans 13 residues. CDR3 nucleotides: TGCGCCAGCAGCCCGGAGGATCTCTATGGCTACACCTTC. This encodes CASSPEDLYGYTF.

The chain is built from TRBV27 and TRBJ2-5, with a possible D match to TRBD2 (5 bases). The V end lost 5 bases, the J end lost 5 bases, and 9 bases lay between the germline ends. The CDR3 has 12 amino acids. Germline V lookup: CDR1 MNHEY, CDR2 SMNVEV (reference sequence). CDR3: CASSPTGETQYF. The CDR3 DNA sequence: TGTGCCAGCAGTCCGACGGGGGAGACCCAGTACTTC.

The rearrangement joins TRBV9 to TRBJ1-2; TRBD1 aligns across 7 bases. CDR3 length: 16 amino acids. Germline CDR1 SGDLS, CDR2 YYNGEE. With 2 bases clipped from V and 2 bases from J, the junction kept 9 bases outside the gene matches. The CDR3 spells CASSVDGGGANYGYTF. In nucleotides, the CDR3 is TGTGCCAGCAGCGTGGATGGAGGGGGCGCAAACTATGGCTACACCTTC.

The gene calls are TRBV5-6 and TRBJ1-5; D is perhaps TRBD1 (5 bases). CDR1 is SGHDT, CDR2 YYEEEE, per germline. V lost 2 bases and J 5 bases, leaving 5 bases between the germline ends. The CDR3 runs 12 residues. The DNA of the CDR3 is TGTGCCAGCAGCTTCAGGGATCAGCCCCAGCATTTT. Encoded protein: CASSFRDQPQHF.

The genes are TRBV7-9 and TRBJ1-3; D is unclear. V shed 10 bases and J shed 0 bases, with 13 bases lying between them. The CDR3 is 14 residues long. Germline CDR1 reads SEHNR; CDR2 reads FQNEAQ (reference sequence). CDR3 nucleotides: TGTGCCACCGGGGATTCCGGCTCTGGAAACACCATATATTTT. As protein: CATGDSGSGNTIYF.

This chain uses TRBV9 with TRBJ2-7; 9 nucleotides match TRBD1. From germline, CDR1 is SGDLS and CDR2 YYNGEE. The CDR3 runs 14 residues. Trimming took 4 bases from V and 5 from J; bases not matched to a gene: 7. The CDR3 region is CASSTRGTGNEQYF. The CDR3 region has the DNA TGTGCCAGCAGCACGAGAGGGACAGGGAACGAGCAGTACTTC. The full variable domain, rest sourced from reference TRBV9 and TRBJ2-7, is DSGVTQTPKHLITATGQRVTLRCSPRSGDLSVYWYQQSLDQGLQFLIQYYNGEERAKGNILERFSAQQFPDLHSELNLSSLELGDSALYFCASSTRGTGNEQYFGPGTRLTVT.

The CDR3 coding sequence is TGTGCCAGCAGTCCTACGGGGAGTGGGGACGAGCAGTACTTC. Translation: CASSPTGSGDEQYF. The chain links TRBV6-5 to TRBJ2-7; D might be TRBD2 (5 bases). The CDR3 spans 14 residues. The ends were cut back, 5 bases at V and 5 bases at J, with 16 bases in the middle. Germline V gene lookup returns CDR1 MNHEY and CDR2 SVGAGI.

The chain links TRBV5-1 to TRBJ1-1; maybe TRBD1 (6 bases). This CDR3 spans 18 amino acids. Looked up from germline, CDR1 is SGHRS and CDR2 is YFSETQ. Trimming removed 2 bases at V and 0 bases at J, with 20 bases between. The CDR3 is CASSFSGAAPIMNTEAFF. Here the CDR3 DNA reads TGCGCCAGCAGCTTTTCAGGGGCCGCCCCTATAATGAACACTGAAGCTTTCTTT.

V usage is TRBV7-2 and J usage is TRBJ2-2; D uncertain. This CDR3 region has 15 residues. Germline V gene lookup returns CDR1 SGHTA and CDR2 FQGNSA. V was pared by 3 bases and J by 4 bases, with 12 bases between. The CDR3 DNA sequence: TGTGCCAGCAGCTTGTTGGGCTTTAGCACCGGGGAGCTGTTTTTT. Protein product: CASSLLGFSTGELFF.

The chain is built from TRBV15 and TRBJ1-5; D is ambiguous. CDR1 is LNHNV, CDR2 YYDKDF, per germline (reference sequence). The length of the CDR3 is 16 residues. The V end was cut by 1 base, the J end by 2 bases, with 12 bases between. CDR3: CATSRGASAGNQPQHF. The CDR3 nucleotides are TGTGCCACCAGCAGAGGGGCAAGTGCCGGCAATCAGCCCCAGCATTTT.

The rearrangement joins TRBV11-2 to TRBJ1-2; 9 positions match TRBD1. The CDR3 loop spans 16 amino acids. Looked up from germline, CDR1 is SGHAT and CDR2 is FQNNGV. J lost 0 bases, V lost 6 bases, and 8 bases had no gene match. Here the CDR3 reads CASRGRQGGPNYGYTF. In nucleotides, the CDR3 is TGTGCCAGCAGGGGAAGACAGGGGGGCCCTAACTATGGCTACACCTTC.

This clone was picked up one time. This chain connects TRBV5-1 to TRBJ2-3, with 8 nucleotides matching TRBD1. CDR3 size: 15 residues. V trimming: 4 bases; J trimming: 3 bases; junction bases outside the gene matches: 7. Germline V gene sequence: CDR1 SGHRS, CDR2 YFSETQ. The CDR3 DNA follows: TGCGCCAGCAGCCAAGGACAGGGTTGGACAGATACGCAGTATTTT. Translating gives CASSQGQGWTDTQYF.

The chain uses TRBV6-5 and TRBJ2-5, with D possibly being TRBD2 (5 bases). The CDR3 runs 13 residues. Germline values: CDR1 MNHEY, CDR2 SVGAGI. The ends were cut back, 6 bases at V and 0 bases at J, with 8 bases in the middle. Here the CDR3 reads CASRRGYQETQYF. The CDR3 DNA reads TGTGCCAGCAGACGGGGATACCAAGAGACCCAGTACTTC.

The chain employs TRBV6-5 and TRBJ1-6; possibly TRBD1 for D (6 bases). CDR3 length: 16 residues. The V and J ends lost 0 bases and 6 bases respectively, with 12 bases between them. Germline V lookup: CDR1 MNHEY, CDR2 SVGAGI. The CDR3 spells CASSYSRDIGNSPLHF. The CDR3 coding sequence is TGTGCCAGCAGTTACTCCCGGGACATTGGTAATTCACCCCTCCACTTT.

The V call is TRBV7-2, the J call TRBJ2-1; weak D call: TRBD2 (5 bases). The CDR3 consists of 15 residues. Germline-derived CDR1 and CDR2 are SGHTA and FQGNSA. Trimming took 1 base from V and 8 from J, leaving 15 bases between them. In DNA, the CDR3 is TGTGCCAGCAGCTTAGAGTCGGGATGGGTCGATGAGCAGTTCTTC. Encoded protein: CASSLESGWVDEQFF.

The chain couples TRBV12-5 to TRBJ2-7, with 9 positions matching TRBD2. The CDR3 extends over 16 amino acids. CDR1 LGHNT and CDR2 FRNRAP come from the germline V gene. V dropped 7 bases and J dropped 0; count of bases not matched to a gene: 10. CDR3 loop: CASAVSSGKVSYEQYF. CDR3 DNA: TGTGCTAGTGCTGTCTCTAGCGGGAAAGTCTCCTACGAGCAGTACTTC.

This clone has just a few counts. V gene TRBV5-4 combines with J gene TRBJ2-7, with a tentative D call TRBD1 (6 bases). This CDR3 has 13 residues. The germline gives CDR1 SGHNT, CDR2 YYREEE (reference sequence). Trimming removed 0 bases from V and 6 bases from J, with 10 bases in between. DNA of the CDR3: TGTGCCAGCAGCTTGGTAGGGGGAGCCGAGCAGTACTTC. It is translated as CASSLVGGAEQYF.

This rearrangement joins TRBV7-2 to TRBJ2-7, with D possibly matching TRBD2 (6 bases). This CDR3 has 15 amino acids. The germline CDR1 and CDR2 sequences are SGHTA and FQGNSA. Trimming took 4 bases from V and 0 from J, leaving 13 bases between them. The CDR3 region is CASSSGTGSSYEQYF. The CDR3 coding sequence is TGTGCCAGCAGCTCCGGGACTGGAAGCTCCTACGAGCAGTACTTC.

This rearrangement joins TRBV5-1 to TRBJ2-7; tentative D call: TRBD1 (5 bases). The CDR3 runs to 13 residues. V lost 4 bases and J 5 bases, leaving 13 bases between the germline ends. Germline CDR1 is SGHRS and CDR2 is YFSETQ. The CDR3 region is CASSVQGMDEQYF. DNA of the CDR3: TGCGCCAGCAGCGTCCAGGGAATGGACGAGCAGTACTTC.

This clone was recorded only once. The rearrangement links TRBV9 to TRBJ2-5; maybe TRBD2 (7 bases). Trimming removed 2 bases from V and 1 base from J, with 12 bases in between. The CDR3 is 15 amino acids. Germline CDR1 reads SGDLS; CDR2 reads YYNGEE. CDR3 nucleotide sequence: TGTGCCAGCAGCGTGGGGGGGCGAGTCCAAGAGACCCAGTACTTC. It translates to CASSVGGRVQETQYF.

The V call is TRBV19, the J call TRBJ2-5, with 8 bases matching TRBD2. The junction had 6 bases not matched to a gene; V was cut back by 1 base and J by 5 bases. Germline V lookup: CDR1 LNHDA, CDR2 SQIVND (reference sequence). This CDR3 contains 15 residues. In DNA, the CDR3 is TGTGCCAGTAGTATAGGGAAGCGGGAGAGGGAGACCCAGTACTTC. Its translation: CASSIGKRERETQYF.

V is TRBV19 and J is TRBJ2-1; 15 bases align to TRBD2. Germline values: CDR1 LNHDA, CDR2 SQIVND (reference sequence). The CDR3 consists of 20 residues. V shed 3 bases, J shed 1 base, and the junction held 10 bases outside the gene matches. The CDR3 loop is CASSIRGGTSGRWSYNEQFF. Written as DNA, the CDR3 is TGTGCCAGTAGTATCAGGGGTGGGACTAGCGGGAGGTGGTCCTACAATGAGCAGTTCTTC.

V and J are TRBV2 and TRBJ1-4; 8 nucleotides agree with TRBD1. Germline loops: CDR1 SNHLY, CDR2 FYNNEI. This CDR3 is built from 14 residues. V was clipped by 7 bases and J by 10 bases; unmatched bases: 11. The CDR3 sequence is CASNDRDRRGKLFF. The CDR3 region has the DNA TGTGCCAGCAACGACAGGGACAGGCGAGGAAAACTGTTTTTT.

The gene calls are TRBV27 and TRBJ2-2, with 11 bases matching TRBD2. After removal of 6 bases from V and 4 bases from J, the junction contained 22 bases not matched to a gene. Germline V lookup: CDR1 MNHEY, CDR2 SMNVEV (reference sequence). The CDR3 is 21 amino acids. The CDR3 DNA reads TGTGCCAGCAGGAGAACAGGGGTAGTTAGCGGGAGGGCCATCGGCACCGGGGAGCTGTTTTTT. This encodes CASRRTGVVSGRAIGTGELFF.

The chain recombines TRBV27 with TRBJ2-1; TRBD1 might be the D (6 bases). With 1 base removed from V and 5 bases from J, the gap between germline ends came to 15 bases. Per germline, CDR1 MNHEY and CDR2 SMNVEV (reference sequence). This CDR3 region has 16 residues. In DNA form, the CDR3 reads TGTGCCAGCAGTTTATATGGGGGCAGGAACCACAATGAGCAGTTCTTC. It encodes CASSLYGGRNHNEQFF.

This clone appeared once. The rearrangement joins TRBV13 to TRBJ2-1; TRBD2 aligns across 7 bases. V lost 0 bases to trimming and J lost 4 bases; unmatched junction nucleotides: 12. This CDR3 is built from 18 residues. Germline V gives CDR1 PRHDT, CDR2 FYEKMQ (reference sequence). The CDR3 coding sequence is TGTGCCAGCAGCTTAGGCAGTCGGCGACTAGCAAGGTACAATGAGCAGTTCTTC. Translation gives CASSLGSRRLARYNEQFF.

This clone is a singleton in its sample. CDR3 sequence: CATSDPRTSGRWQFF. In DNA, the CDR3 is TGTGCCACCAGTGACCCACGGACTAGCGGGCGATGGCAGTTCTTC. The J gene is TRBJ2-1, the V gene TRBV24-1; 11 nucleotides match TRBD2. The germline CDR1 and CDR2 sequences are KGHDR and SFDVKD. CDR3 length equals 15 residues. Trimming took 4 bases from V and 12 from J; bases not matched to a gene: 10.

V and J are TRBV6-5 and TRBJ2-2, with 9 bases matching TRBD2. J gave up 4 bases and V 5 bases, and 5 bases lay outside the gene matches. The CDR3 covers 15 residues. CDR1 is MNHEY and CDR2 is SVGAGI in the germline V gene. CDR3 sequence: CASSSSGGGTGELFF. DNA for the CDR3: TGTGCCAGCAGTAGTAGCGGGGGCGGCACCGGGGAGCTGTTTTTT.